This T cell receptor beta chain derives from a study of CD8 T cells in ankylosing spondylitis. Notes on the study in general: Disease-linked clones were CD8+ and relatively rare in peripheral blood.

Each CDR3 protein is one row after TCRdb ran MiXCR on the 5' RACE reads. The data hold fewer than 250,000 distinct CDR3 sequences, with about 10% observed a single time. With 5 bases removed from V and 6 bases from J, the gap between germline ends came to 14 bases. Germline V gene lookup returns CDR1 MGHRA and CDR2 YSYEKL. The CDR3 spans 14 residues. This clonotype occurred many times. The target antigen is unknown. V is TRBV4-1 and J is TRBJ2-1; D gene uncertain. Sequenced: blood, either unsorted or a sorted T cell fraction (not recorded which). The clonotype comes from a male donor with ankylosing spondylitis or in good health (not recorded which). As DNA, the CDR3 is TGCGCCAGCAGCTACTCGTGGCCGGGCAATGAGCAGTTCTTC. Amino acids: CASSYSWPGNEQFF.